This TCR beta chain was identified in a study of T cells in Graves' hyperthyroidism and ophthalmopathy. The sample holds many counts of this clonotype. Its antigen is currently unknown. Findings and caveats of the study: Median prediction lead before ophthalmopathy onset was about 6.3 months with the model.

There were TCR beta CDR3 regions amplified from RNA transcripts. With the HTBI primer set, the TCR CDR3 went through a first round of RT-PCR. Each CDR3 protein is one row after TCRdb ran MiXCR on the multiplex PCR reads. In the table there are approximately 370,000 distinct CDR3 sequences, roughly a sixth of which are singletons. Trimming pared 5 bases from V and 6 bases from J, leaving 29 bases between. Germline V gives CDR1 MDHEN, CDR2 SYDVKM. CDR3 length: 19 amino acids. This chain links TRBV28 with TRBJ2-1; perhaps TRBD1 as D (6 bases). Sequenced material: blood. The origin of this receptor is a woman in her twenties or thirties with Graves' hyperthyroidism that later progressed to Graves' ophthalmopathy. The CDR3 region has the DNA TGTGCCAGCAGTCCAACCCCAACTACGGACAGAAGGAGGTTCAATGAGCAGTTCTTC. Translated, it gives CASSPTPTTDRRRFNEQFF. Full variable domain (outside the CDR3, taken from reference TRBV28 and TRBJ2-1): DVKVTQSSRYLVKRTGEKVFLECVQDMDHENMFWYRQDPGLGLRLIYFSYDVKMKEKGDIPEGYSVSREKKERFSLILESASTNQTSMYLCASSPTPTTDRRRFNEQFFGPGTRLTVL.